This T cell receptor (beta chain) was identified during a study of blood T cell repertoires in COVID-19. The junction had 9 bases not matched to a gene; V was cut back by 4 bases and J by 6 bases. The germline V gene encodes CDR1 SNHLY and CDR2 FYNNEI. This CDR3 spans 14 amino acids. The assay was immunoSEQ multiplex PCR, and TCRdb's table has in-frame clones only and misses some. The data show about 140,000 clones, 87% seen once. The J gene is TRBJ2-7, the V gene TRBV2, with 7 bases lining up with TRBD1. The sequencing input was PBMCs or T cells enriched from blood (not recorded which). This receptor was identified in a man in his 60s who had recovered from COVID-19. CDR3 residues: CASSAPGQTSEQYF. CDR3 sequence (DNA): TGTGCCAGCAGTGCTCCGGGACAGACGTCCGAGCAGTACTTC.